These T cell receptor beta chains were read from a single sample in a study of T cell repertoires in cytomegalovirus infection. These receptors have no known antigen. TCRdb itself ran the reads through MiXCR, one entry per CDR3 protein. The data contain about 310,000 distinct CDR3 sequences, 25% of them singletons. The sample consisted of cultured PBMCs, taken from culture after CMV antigen stimulation. Receptors were obtained from a human donor in good health (CMV status not recorded). Some clones in this sample may be carry-over from other donors' samples. Both conserved end residues are part of each CDR3. Each record gives: clone size, J gene, CDR3 length, V gene, D gene, CDR3 protein, CDR3 DNA. The D gene is left open where the match is weak. Clone size is not always given. Where it is, it says once, few, many or a class for expanded clones.

.	TRBJ2-5	12	TRBV6-6	.	CASSYARETQYF	TGTGCCAGCAGTTACGCCAGAGAGACCCAGTACTTC
.	TRBJ2-1	15	TRBV7-2	.	CASSLGASVMVEQFF	TGTGCCAGCAGCTTAGGGGCTAGCGTGATGGTTGAGCAGTTCTTC
.	TRBJ2-1	13	TRBV7-9	.	CASSLVGSWGQFF	TGTGCCAGCAGCTTAGTCGGGAGTTGGGGGCAGTTCTTC
few	TRBJ2-4	15	TRBV6-2/TRBV6-3	TRBD2	CASSYPSGSFNIQYF	TGTGCCAGCAGTTACCCTAGCGGGAGTTTCAACATTCAGTACTTC
.	TRBJ2-6	15	TRBV30	.	CAWTAGAAGANVLTF	TGTGCCTGGACCGCTGGAGCAGCTGGGGCCAACGTCCTGACTTTC
few	TRBJ2-2	14	TRBV6-2/TRBV6-3	.	CASRVGVSTGELFF	TGTGCCAGCCGGGTGGGGGTATCGACCGGGGAGCTGTTTTTT
.	TRBJ2-1	12	TRBV6-6	TRBD2	CAGRGLAGEQFF	TGTGCCGGCCGAGGACTAGCTGGTGAGCAGTTCTTC
few	TRBJ2-1	15	TRBV6-1	.	CASSEITSRYNEQFF	TGTGCCAGCAGTGAAATAACTAGCAGATACAATGAGCAGTTCTTC
few	TRBJ2-3	16	TRBV7-9	.	CASSFTPGARTDTQYF	TGTGCCAGCAGCTTCACCCCAGGGGCAAGGACAGATACGCAGTATTTT
many	TRBJ2-2	15	TRBV7-2	.	CASRPAGPNTGELFF	TGTGCCAGCAGACCTGCGGGGCCGAACACCGGGGAGCTGTTTTTT
.	TRBJ2-1	21	TRBV4-1	TRBD2	CASSQDGLASGRAIGFNEQFF	TGCGCCAGCAGCCAAGATGGGCTAGCTAGCGGGAGGGCCATTGGCTTCAATGAGCAGTTCTTC
once	TRBJ2-5	13	TRBV18	.	CASSPDQQGTQYF	TGTGCCAGCTCACCGGACCAACAGGGGACCCAGTACTTC
.	TRBJ2-5	15	TRBV7-8	.	CATYPAGGLRETQYF	TGTGCCACCTACCCGGCCGGGGGATTACGGGAGACCCAGTACTTC
few	TRBJ2-1	15	TRBV2	TRBD2	CASFQGGLGDNEQFF	TGTGCCAGCTTCCAAGGGGGACTAGGAGACAATGAGCAGTTCTTC
once	TRBJ1-1	14	TRBV7-8	TRBD1	CVSSRDRGHTEAFF	TGTGTCAGCAGCAGGGACAGGGGACACACTGAAGCTTTCTTT
many	TRBJ2-3	14	TRBV7-2	.	CASSLGPSTDTQYF	TGTGCCAGCAGCTTAGGGCCTAGCACAGATACGCAGTATTTT
.	TRBJ2-1	17	TRBV19	TRBD2	CASNPGTSGKMGNEQFF	TGTGCCAGTAATCCCGGGACTAGCGGGAAAATGGGTAATGAGCAGTTCTTC
few	TRBJ1-5	16	TRBV7-2	TRBD1	CASSFTPGQADQPQHF	TGTGCCAGCAGCTTTACCCCCGGACAGGCCGATCAGCCCCAGCATTTT
.	TRBJ2-3	11	TRBV7-9	.	CASEGRDTQYF	TGTGCCAGCGAGGGGAGGGATACGCAGTATTTT
few	TRBJ1-3	13	TRBV7-4	.	CASRRGPGNTIYF	TGTGCCAGCAGGCGGGGTCCTGGAAACACCATATATTTT
few	TRBJ1-4	12	TRBV7-2	.	CASSSEGEKLFF	TGTGCCAGCAGCTCAGAAGGAGAAAAACTGTTTTTT
.	TRBJ1-2	13	TRBV12-3/TRBV12-4	.	CASSFARFYGYTF	TGTGCCAGCAGTTTTGCGAGGTTTTACGGCTACACCTTC
once	TRBJ2-1	14	TRBV14	.	CASSQVSGNNEQFF	TGTGCCAGCAGCCAAGTGTCCGGAAACAATGAGCAGTTCTTC
few	TRBJ1-3	15	TRBV27	.	CASRPRGQTGNTIYF	TGTGCCAGCAGACCTCGCGGGCAGACTGGAAACACCATATATTTT
few	TRBJ2-3	17	TRBV12-3/TRBV12-4	TRBD2	CASSLGLAGDLTDTQYF	TGTGCCAGCAGTTTGGGACTAGCGGGAGACCTCACAGATACGCAGTATTTT
.	TRBJ2-1	9	TRBV25-1	.	CARLNEQFF	TGTGCCAGACTCAATGAGCAGTTCTTC
.	TRBJ2-5	14	TRBV20-1	TRBD2	CSARGRGGGRAQYF	TGCAGTGCTAGAGGGCGGGGGGGGGGGAGAGCCCAGTACTTC
.	TRBJ1-2	13	TRBV19	TRBD1	CASSTDRANGYTF	TGTGCCAGTAGTACTGACAGGGCCAATGGCTACACCTTC
.	TRBJ2-3	14	TRBV19	.	CAISPGLEADTQYF	TGTGCCATTTCCCCAGGGTTGGAGGCAGATACGCAGTATTTT
few	TRBJ1-4	15	TRBV19	TRBD1	CASSRVQGADEKLFF	TGTGCCAGTAGTAGGGTACAGGGGGCTGATGAAAAACTGTTTTTT
.	TRBJ2-3	16	TRBV7-4	.	CASSLGLRGRADTQYF	TGTGCCAGCAGCTTGGGACTCCGGGGGCGTGCAGATACGCAGTATTTT
.	TRBJ1-1	16	TRBV19	.	CATPRGAGDFNTEAFF	TGTGCCACCCCTCGGGGAGCGGGCGATTTTAACACTGAAGCTTTCTTT
.	TRBJ1-1	10	TRBV6-4	.	CASMGPRAFF	TGTGCCAGCATGGGTCCGAGGGCTTTCTTT
once	TRBJ1-1	12	TRBV29-1	TRBD1	CSVLPGQGQAFF	TGCAGCGTTCTCCCGGGACAGGGACAGGCTTTCTTT
few	TRBJ1-2	13	TRBV12-3/TRBV12-4	.	CASTPDGTYGYTF	TGTGCCAGCACCCCGGACGGAACCTATGGCTACACCTTC
.	TRBJ1-4	15	TRBV19	TRBD1	CASSPGTTGKEKLFF	TGTGCCAGTAGTCCGGGAACGACAGGGAAGGAAAAACTGTTTTTT
few	TRBJ1-1	14	TRBV6-2/TRBV6-3	TRBD1	CASNPDRGSTEAFF	TGTGCCAGCAATCCCGACAGGGGGAGCACTGAAGCTTTCTTT
few	TRBJ2-2	11	TRBV12-3/TRBV12-4	.	CASSITGELFF	TGTGCCAGCAGTATTACCGGGGAGCTGTTTTTT
.	TRBJ2-7	15	TRBV7-2	TRBD1	CASTETGQVSYEQYF	TGTGCCAGCACCGAAACGGGACAGGTCTCCTACGAGCAGTACTTC
many	TRBJ2-5	17	TRBV7-2	TRBD2	CASSLFGTSRGRETQYF	TGTGCCAGCAGCTTATTCGGGACTAGTCGGGGTAGAGAGACCCAGTACTTC
few	TRBJ1-1	12	TRBV7-2	.	CASSLFPTEAFF	TGTGCCAGCAGCTTGTTCCCAACTGAAGCTTTCTTT
few	TRBJ2-2	13	TRBV7-6	.	CASRKGGGGELFF	TGTGCCAGCAGAAAGGGAGGTGGCGGGGAGCTGTTTTTT
few	TRBJ2-1	14	TRBV7-2	TRBD2	CASSPWDYNNEQFF	TGTGCCAGCAGCCCCTGGGACTATAACAATGAGCAGTTCTTC
few	TRBJ2-6	20	TRBV4-2	TRBD2	CASSHAGLAGRNIGANVLTF	TGTGCCAGCAGCCACGCTGGGCTAGCGGGAAGGAACATTGGGGCCAACGTCCTGACTTTC
many	TRBJ1-5	14	TRBV6-2/TRBV6-3	.	CASTRRVSNQPQHF	TGTGCCAGCACTCGACGAGTAAGCAATCAGCCCCAGCATTTT
.	TRBJ1-1	16	TRBV10-3	.	CAINGGPGGMNTEAFF	TGTGCCATCAATGGCGGTCCGGGAGGTATGAACACTGAAGCTTTCTTT
.	TRBJ2-1	14	TRBV6-2/TRBV6-3	.	CASVPGSSYNEQFF	TGTGCCAGCGTCCCCGGGAGCTCCTACAATGAGCAGTTCTTC
.	TRBJ1-2	16	TRBV19	TRBD1	CASSPRQGSSVYGYTF	TGTGCCAGTAGTCCCCGACAGGGGAGCTCGGTGTACGGCTACACCTTC
few	TRBJ2-4	19	TRBV11-2	.	CASSREGEGYEIAKNIQYF	TGTGCCAGCAGCCGAGAGGGGGAGGGGTATGAGATAGCCAAAAACATTCAGTACTTC
few	TRBJ2-5	12	TRBV12-3/TRBV12-4	.	CASSYAGGTQYF	TGTGCCAGCAGTTACGCTGGAGGGACCCAGTACTTC
.	TRBJ2-2	16	TRBV10-3	TRBD1	CAISEPGQVNTGELFF	TGTGCCATCAGTGAACCGGGACAGGTGAACACCGGGGAGCTGTTTTTT
many	TRBJ1-1	13	TRBV7-2	.	CASAWAGNTEAFF	TGTGCCAGCGCTTGGGCGGGGAACACTGAAGCTTTCTTT
many	TRBJ2-3	13	TRBV29-1	TRBD1	CSARDSLTDTQYF	TGCAGCGCTAGGGACAGCCTCACAGATACGCAGTATTTT
.	TRBJ1-1	13	TRBV6-2/TRBV6-3	.	CASSAIIASEAFF	TGTGCCAGCAGTGCAATCATCGCGAGTGAAGCTTTCTTT
many	TRBJ2-1	14	TRBV7-3	.	CASSSGDWFNEQFF	TGTGCCAGCAGCTCGGGGGACTGGTTCAATGAGCAGTTCTTC